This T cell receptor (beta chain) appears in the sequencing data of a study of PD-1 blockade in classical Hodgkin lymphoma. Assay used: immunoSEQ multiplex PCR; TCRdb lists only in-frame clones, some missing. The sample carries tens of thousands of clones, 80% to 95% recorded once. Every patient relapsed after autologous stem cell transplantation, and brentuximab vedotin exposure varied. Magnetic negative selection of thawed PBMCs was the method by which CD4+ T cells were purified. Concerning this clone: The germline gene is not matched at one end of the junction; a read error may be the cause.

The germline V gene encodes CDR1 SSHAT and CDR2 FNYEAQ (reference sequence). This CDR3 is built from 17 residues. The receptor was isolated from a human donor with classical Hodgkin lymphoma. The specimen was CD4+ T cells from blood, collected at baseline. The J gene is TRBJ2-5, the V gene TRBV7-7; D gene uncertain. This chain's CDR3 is CASSLGSFVGSAETQYF. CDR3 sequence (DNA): TGTGCTAGCAGCTTAGGGTCATTCGTCGGCTCGGCGGAGACCCAGTACTTC.